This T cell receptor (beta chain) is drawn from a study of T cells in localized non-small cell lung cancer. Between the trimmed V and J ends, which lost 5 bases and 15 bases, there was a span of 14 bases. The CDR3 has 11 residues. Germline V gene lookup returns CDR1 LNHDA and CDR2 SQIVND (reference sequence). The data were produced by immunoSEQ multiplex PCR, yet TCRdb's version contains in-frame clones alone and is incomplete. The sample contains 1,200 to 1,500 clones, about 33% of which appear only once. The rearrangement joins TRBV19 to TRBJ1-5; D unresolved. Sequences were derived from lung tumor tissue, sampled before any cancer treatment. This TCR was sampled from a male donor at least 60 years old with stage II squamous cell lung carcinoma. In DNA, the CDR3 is TGTGCCAGTAGTGCGGACCTTTTCCCGCATTTT. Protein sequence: CASSADLFPHF.